The 2 T cell receptor beta chains below were found in one sample sequenced in a study of neurological immune-mediated disorders. TCRdb re-called the 5' RACE reads with MiXCR, one entry per CDR3 protein. The table includes about 26,000 distinct CDR3 sequences, about 3% detected once. Sample: PBMCs. These receptors all stem from a woman between 25 and 40 years old with multiple sclerosis.

This clonotype was seen many times. This sequence may be a read error, since a much larger clone differs from it by one base. This sequence joins TRBV4-1 and TRBJ2-1; tentative D call: TRBD1 (5 bases). The CDR3 is 13 residues long. From germline, CDR1 is MGHRA and CDR2 YSYEKL. Deletions cut 2 bases from V and 7 bases from J, with 9 bases between. In DNA form, the CDR3 reads TGCGCCAGCAGCCAACAAGGGGCAAATGAGCAGTTCTTC. Translation gives CASSQQGANEQFF.

This chain links TRBV5-5 with TRBJ2-5; 9 bases are shared with TRBD1. V lost 4 bases, J lost 2 bases, and 6 bases stayed unmatched. Germline assignment: CDR1 SGHKS and CDR2 YYEKEE (reference sequence). The CDR3 consists of 15 residues. As DNA, the CDR3 is TGTGCCAGCAGCCTGCTGGGACAGGGACAAGAGACCCAGTACTTC. Its protein product is CASSLLGQGQETQYF.